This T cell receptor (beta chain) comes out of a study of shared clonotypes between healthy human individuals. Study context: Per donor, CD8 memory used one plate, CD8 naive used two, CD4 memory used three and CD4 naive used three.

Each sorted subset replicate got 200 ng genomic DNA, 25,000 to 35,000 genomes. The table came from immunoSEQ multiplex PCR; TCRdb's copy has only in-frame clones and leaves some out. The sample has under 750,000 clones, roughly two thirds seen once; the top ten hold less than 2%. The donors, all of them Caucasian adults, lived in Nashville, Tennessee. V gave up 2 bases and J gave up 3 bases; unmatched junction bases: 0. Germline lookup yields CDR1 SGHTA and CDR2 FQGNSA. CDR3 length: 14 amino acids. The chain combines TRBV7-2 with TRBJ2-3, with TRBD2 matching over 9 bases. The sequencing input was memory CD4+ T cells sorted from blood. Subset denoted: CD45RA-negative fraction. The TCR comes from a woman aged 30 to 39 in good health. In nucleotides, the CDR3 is TGTGCCAGCAGCTTAAGCGGGAGGACAGATACGCAGTATTTT. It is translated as CASSLSGRTDTQYF.